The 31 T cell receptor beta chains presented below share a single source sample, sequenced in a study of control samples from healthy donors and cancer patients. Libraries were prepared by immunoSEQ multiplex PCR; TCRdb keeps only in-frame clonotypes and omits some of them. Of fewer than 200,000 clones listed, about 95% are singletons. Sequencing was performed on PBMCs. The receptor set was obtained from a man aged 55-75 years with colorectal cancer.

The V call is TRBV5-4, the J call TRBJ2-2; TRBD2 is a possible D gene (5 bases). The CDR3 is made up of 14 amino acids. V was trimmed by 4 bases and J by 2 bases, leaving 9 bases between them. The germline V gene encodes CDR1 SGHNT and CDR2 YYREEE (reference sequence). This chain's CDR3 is CASSTPGNTGELFF. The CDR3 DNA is TGTGCCAGCAGCACCCCGGGAAACACCGGGGAGCTGTTTTTT.

CDR3 loop: CASSWGQGRQETQYF. The DNA of the CDR3 is TGTGCCAGCAGTTGGGGACAGGGAAGGCAAGAGACCCAGTACTTC. The chain couples TRBV27 to TRBJ2-5; 9 bases line up with TRBD1. Trimming removed 4 bases from V and 2 bases from J; junction bases left unmatched: 5. The CDR3 spans 15 residues. Looked up from germline, CDR1 is MNHEY and CDR2 is SMNVEV (reference sequence).

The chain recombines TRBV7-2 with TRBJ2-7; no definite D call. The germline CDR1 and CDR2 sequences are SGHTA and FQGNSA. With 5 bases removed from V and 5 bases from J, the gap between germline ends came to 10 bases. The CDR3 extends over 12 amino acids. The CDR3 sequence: CASSPRSNEQYF. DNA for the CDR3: TGTGCCAGCAGCCCCCGGAGCAACGAGCAGTACTTC.

CDR3 amino acids: CASSSLGGAIKAFF. As DNA, the CDR3 is TGTGCCAGCAGTTCCCTGGGCGGGGCCATTAAAGCTTTCTTT. This chain joins TRBV27 and TRBJ1-1, with D tentatively TRBD1 (5 bases). Germline CDR1 and CDR2: MNHEY and SMNVEV (reference sequence). V lost 4 bases to trimming and J lost 9 bases, with 18 bases between them. The CDR3 sequence is 14 residues long.

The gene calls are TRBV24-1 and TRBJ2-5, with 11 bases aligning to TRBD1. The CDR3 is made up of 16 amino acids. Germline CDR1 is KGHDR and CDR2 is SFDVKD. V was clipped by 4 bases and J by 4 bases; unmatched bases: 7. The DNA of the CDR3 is TGTGCCACCAGTGACACGGGACAGGGGGTCCGAGAGACCCAGTACTTC. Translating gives CATSDTGQGVRETQYF.

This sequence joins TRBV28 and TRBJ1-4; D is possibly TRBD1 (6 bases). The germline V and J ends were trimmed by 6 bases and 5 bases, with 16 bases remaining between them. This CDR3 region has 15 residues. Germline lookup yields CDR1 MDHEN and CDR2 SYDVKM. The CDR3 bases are TGTGCCAGCAGAAAGTTGGACAGTCGGAATGAAAAACTGTTTTTT. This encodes CASRKLDSRNEKLFF.

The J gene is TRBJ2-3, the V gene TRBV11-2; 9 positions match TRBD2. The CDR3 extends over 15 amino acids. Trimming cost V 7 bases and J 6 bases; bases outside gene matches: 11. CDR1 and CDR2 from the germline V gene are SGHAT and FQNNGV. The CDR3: CASTLGAGGRDTQYF. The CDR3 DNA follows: TGTGCCAGCACCTTGGGAGCGGGGGGCCGTGATACGCAGTATTTT.

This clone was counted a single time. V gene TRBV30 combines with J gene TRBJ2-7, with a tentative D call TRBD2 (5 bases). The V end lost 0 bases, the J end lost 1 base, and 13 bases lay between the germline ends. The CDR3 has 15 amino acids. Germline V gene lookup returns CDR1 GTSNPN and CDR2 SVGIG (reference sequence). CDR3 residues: CAWSVGLARSYEQYF. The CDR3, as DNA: TGTGCCTGGAGTGTTGGGCTAGCCCGGTCCTACGAGCAGTACTTC.

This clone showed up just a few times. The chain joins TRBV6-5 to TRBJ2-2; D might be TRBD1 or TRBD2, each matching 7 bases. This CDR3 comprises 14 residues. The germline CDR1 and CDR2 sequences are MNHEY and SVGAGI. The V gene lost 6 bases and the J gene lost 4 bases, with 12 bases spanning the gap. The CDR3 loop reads CASRQGTITGELFF. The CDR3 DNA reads TGTGCCAGCAGACAGGGGACTATCACCGGGGAGCTGTTTTTT.

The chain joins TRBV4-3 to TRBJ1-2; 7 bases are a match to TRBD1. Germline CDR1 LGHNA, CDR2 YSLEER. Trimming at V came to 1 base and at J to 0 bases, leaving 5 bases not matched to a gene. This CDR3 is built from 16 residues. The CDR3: CASSQAYRGTNYGYTF. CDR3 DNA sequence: TGCGCCAGCAGCCAAGCCTACAGGGGTACTAACTATGGCTACACCTTC.

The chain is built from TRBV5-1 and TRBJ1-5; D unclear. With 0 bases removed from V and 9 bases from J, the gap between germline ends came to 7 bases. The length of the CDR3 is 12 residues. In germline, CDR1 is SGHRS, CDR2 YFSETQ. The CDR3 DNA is TGCGCCAGCAGCTTGGAGGAGGGGCCCCAGCATTTT. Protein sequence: CASSLEEGPQHF.

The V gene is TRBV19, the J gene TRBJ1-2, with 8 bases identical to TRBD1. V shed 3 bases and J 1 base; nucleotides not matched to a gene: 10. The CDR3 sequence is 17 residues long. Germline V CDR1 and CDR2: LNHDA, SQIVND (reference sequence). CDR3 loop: CASSIGQGADFNYGYTF. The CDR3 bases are TGTGCCAGTAGTATCGGGCAGGGGGCCGATTTTAACTATGGCTACACCTTC.

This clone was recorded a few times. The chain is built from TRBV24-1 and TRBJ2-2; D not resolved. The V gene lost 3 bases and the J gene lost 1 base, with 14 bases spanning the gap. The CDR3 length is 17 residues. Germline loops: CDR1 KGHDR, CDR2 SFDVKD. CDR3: CATSDSPGRQNTGELFF. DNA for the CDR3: TGTGCCACCAGTGATAGCCCTGGAAGACAGAACACCGGGGAGCTGTTTTTT.

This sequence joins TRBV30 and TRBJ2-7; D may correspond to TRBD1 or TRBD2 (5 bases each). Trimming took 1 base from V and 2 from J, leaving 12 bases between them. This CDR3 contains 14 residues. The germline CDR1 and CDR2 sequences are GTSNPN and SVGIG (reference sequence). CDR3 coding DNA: TGTGCCTGGAGTGGTGGGGGACCCCCCTACGAGCAGTACTTC. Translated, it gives CAWSGGGPPYEQYF. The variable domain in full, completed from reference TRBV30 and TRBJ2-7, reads SQTIHQWPATLVQPVGSPLSLECTVEGTSNPNLYWYRQAAGRGLQLLFYSVGIGQISSEVPQNLSASRPQDRQFILSSKKLLLSDSGFYLCAWSGGGPPYEQYFGPGTRLTVT.

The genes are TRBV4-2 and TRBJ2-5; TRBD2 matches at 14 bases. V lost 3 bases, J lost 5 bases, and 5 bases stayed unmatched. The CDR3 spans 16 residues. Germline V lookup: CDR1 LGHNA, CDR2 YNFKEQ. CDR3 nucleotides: TGTGCCAGCAGCCAGAGACTAGCGGGGGGGATGGAGACCCAGTACTTC. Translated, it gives CASSQRLAGGMETQYF.

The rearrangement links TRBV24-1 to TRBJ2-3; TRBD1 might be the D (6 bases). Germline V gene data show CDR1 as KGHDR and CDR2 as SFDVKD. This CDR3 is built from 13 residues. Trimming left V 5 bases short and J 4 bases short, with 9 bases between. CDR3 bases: TGTGCCACCAGTGGGACAGTCGCAGATACGCAGTATTTT. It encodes CATSGTVADTQYF.

The CDR3 protein is CASSVYRGANYGYTF. CDR3 coding DNA: TGTGCCAGCAGCGTCTACAGGGGTGCTAACTATGGCTACACCTTC. The rearrangement joins TRBV5-6 to TRBJ1-2, with TRBD1 identical over 7 bases. V trimming: 4 bases; J trimming: 0 bases; junction bases outside the gene matches: 6. The CDR3 has 15 residues. Germline loops: CDR1 SGHDT, CDR2 YYEEEE.

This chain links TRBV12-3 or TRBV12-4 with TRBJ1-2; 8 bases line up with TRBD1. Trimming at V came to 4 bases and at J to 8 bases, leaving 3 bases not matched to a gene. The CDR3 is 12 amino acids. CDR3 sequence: CASSWTGSGYTF. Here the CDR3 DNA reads TGTGCCAGCAGTTGGACAGGGTCCGGCTACACCTTC.

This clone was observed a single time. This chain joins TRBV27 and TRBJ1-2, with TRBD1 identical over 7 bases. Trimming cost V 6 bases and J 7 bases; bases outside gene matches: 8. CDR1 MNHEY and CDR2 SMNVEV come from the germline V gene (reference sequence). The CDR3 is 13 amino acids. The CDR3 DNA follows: TGTGCCAGCAGAGATCGACAGGGTAGTGGCTACACCTTC. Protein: CASRDRQGSGYTF.

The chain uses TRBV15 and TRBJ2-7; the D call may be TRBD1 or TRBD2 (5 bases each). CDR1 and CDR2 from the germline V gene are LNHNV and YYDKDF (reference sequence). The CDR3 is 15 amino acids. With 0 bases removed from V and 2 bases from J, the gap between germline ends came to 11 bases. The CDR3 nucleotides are TGTGCCACCAGCAGAGAGGGGGTGGGGGCCTACGAGCAGTACTTC. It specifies CATSREGVGAYEQYF.

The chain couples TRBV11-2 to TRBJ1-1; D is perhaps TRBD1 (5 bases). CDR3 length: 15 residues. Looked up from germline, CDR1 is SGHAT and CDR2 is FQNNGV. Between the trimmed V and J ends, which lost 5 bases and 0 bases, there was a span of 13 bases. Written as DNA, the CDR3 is TGTGCCAGCAGCAATCACAGGAGCATGAACACTGAAGCTTTCTTT. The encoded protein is CASSNHRSMNTEAFF. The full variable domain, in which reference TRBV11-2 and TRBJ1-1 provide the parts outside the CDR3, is EAGVAQSPRYKIIEKRQSVAFWCNPISGHATLYWYQQILGQGPKLLIQFQNNGVVDDSQLPKDRFSAERLKGVDSTLKIQPAKLEDSAVYLCASSNHRSMNTEAFFGQGTRLTVV.

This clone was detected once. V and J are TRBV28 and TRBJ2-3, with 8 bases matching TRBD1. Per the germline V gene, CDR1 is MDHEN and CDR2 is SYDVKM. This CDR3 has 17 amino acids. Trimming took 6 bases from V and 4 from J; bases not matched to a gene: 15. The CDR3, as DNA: TGTGCCAGCAGCTTAGGGACCGGACAGGGATGGGCAGATACGCAGTATTTT. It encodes CASSLGTGQGWADTQYF.

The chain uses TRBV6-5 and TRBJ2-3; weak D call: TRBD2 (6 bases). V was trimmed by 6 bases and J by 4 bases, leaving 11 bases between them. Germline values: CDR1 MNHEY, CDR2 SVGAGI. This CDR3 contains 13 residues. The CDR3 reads CASSGGASDTQYF. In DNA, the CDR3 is TGTGCCAGCAGCGGCGGGGCGTCAGATACGCAGTATTTT.

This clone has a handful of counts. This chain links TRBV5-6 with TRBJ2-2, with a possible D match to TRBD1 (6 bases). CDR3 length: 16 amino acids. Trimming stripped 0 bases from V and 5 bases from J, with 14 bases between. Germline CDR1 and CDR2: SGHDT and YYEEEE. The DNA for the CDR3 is TGTGCCAGCAGCTTGGCTCCCAGGGGTAGGACCGGGGAGCTGTTTTTT. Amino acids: CASSLAPRGRTGELFF.

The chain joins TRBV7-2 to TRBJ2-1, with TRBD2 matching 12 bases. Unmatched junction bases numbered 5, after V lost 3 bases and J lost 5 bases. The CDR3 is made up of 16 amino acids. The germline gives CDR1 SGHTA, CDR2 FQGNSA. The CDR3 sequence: CASSFLTSGGHNEQFF. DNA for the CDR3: TGTGCCAGCAGCTTTCTGACTAGCGGGGGTCACAATGAGCAGTTCTTC.

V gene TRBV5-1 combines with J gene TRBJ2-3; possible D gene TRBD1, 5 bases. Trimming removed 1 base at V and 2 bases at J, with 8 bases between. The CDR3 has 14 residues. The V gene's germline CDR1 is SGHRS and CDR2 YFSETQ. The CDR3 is CASSLQDNTDTQYF. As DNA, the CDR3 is TGCGCCAGCAGCTTGCAGGACAACACAGATACGCAGTATTTT.

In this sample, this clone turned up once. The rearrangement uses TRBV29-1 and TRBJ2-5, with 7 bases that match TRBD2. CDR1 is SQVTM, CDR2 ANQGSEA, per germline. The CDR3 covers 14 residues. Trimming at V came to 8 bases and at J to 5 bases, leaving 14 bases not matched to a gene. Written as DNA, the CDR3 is TGCAGCTTGACTAGAAGGGAGGGACGGGAGACCCAGTACTTC. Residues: CSLTRREGRETQYF.

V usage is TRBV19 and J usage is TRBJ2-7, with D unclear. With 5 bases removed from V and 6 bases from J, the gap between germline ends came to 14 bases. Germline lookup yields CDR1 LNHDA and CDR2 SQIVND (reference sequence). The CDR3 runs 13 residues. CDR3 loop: CASSSVLGSEQYF. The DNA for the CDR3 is TGTGCCAGTAGTTCAGTCCTAGGGTCCGAGCAGTACTTC.

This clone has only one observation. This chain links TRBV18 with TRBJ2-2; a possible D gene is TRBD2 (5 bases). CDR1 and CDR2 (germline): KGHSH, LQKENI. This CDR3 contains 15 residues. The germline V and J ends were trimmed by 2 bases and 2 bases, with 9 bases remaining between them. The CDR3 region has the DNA TGTGCCAGCTCACCAAGACGGGATAACACCGGGGAGCTGTTTTTT. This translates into CASSPRRDNTGELFF.

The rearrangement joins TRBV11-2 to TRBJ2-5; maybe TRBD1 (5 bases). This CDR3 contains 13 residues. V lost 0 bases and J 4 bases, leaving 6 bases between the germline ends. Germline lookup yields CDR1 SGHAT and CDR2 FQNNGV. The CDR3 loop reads CASSLDRGETQYF. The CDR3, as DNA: TGTGCCAGCAGCTTAGATAGGGGAGAGACCCAGTACTTC.

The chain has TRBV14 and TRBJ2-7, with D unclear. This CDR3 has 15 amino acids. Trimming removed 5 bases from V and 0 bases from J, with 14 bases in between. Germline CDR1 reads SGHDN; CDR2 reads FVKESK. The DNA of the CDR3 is TGTGCCAGCAGCACCATGGGCGTTAGCTCCTACGAGCAGTACTTC. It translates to CASSTMGVSSYEQYF.